A selection of T cell receptor beta chains follows, all from one sample in a study of CD8+ T cells in alopecia areata. Profiling relied on immunoSEQ multiplex PCR, and the TCRdb table lists in-frame clones only, not all of them. The sample lists roughly 170,000 clones, 50% to 75% occurring once. Here the sequenced sample was CD4+ T cells sorted from blood, taken at week 0. The receptor set was obtained from a human donor with alopecia areata. The conserved cysteine and the conserved F or W are not part of the CDR3 here.

>TRBV11-1|TRBJ1-2
ASSLEVGAGGGYT
>TRBV4-1|TRBJ2-3
ASSQYGYTQY
>TRBV5-6|TRBJ2-7
ASSLKDYEQY
>TRBV5-6|TRBJ2-5
ASSDRGEDETQY
>TRBV6-6|TRBJ1-5
ASSYSRLSNQPQH
>TRBV7-8|TRBJ1-2
ASSPQSGYGYT
>TRBV29-1|TRBJ1-3
SVGWTRGGGNTIY
>TRBV30|TRBJ2-2
AWSRAGGAGELF
>TRBV27|TRBJ2-1
ASTYGQGAYNEQF
>TRBV27|TRBJ1-6
ASSLSGYNSPLH
>TRBV6-1|TRBJ1-1
AISRGNTEAF
>TRBV5-6|TRBJ1-2
ASSLSGRGDNYGYT
>TRBV25-1|TRBJ2-7
ASSESGSYEQY
>TRBV20-1|TRBJ2-5
SPWLGETQY
>TRBV7-2|TRBJ2-5
ASSLKTVPNQETQY
>TRBV30|TRBJ1-4
AWSLGEKLF
>TRBV5-1|TRBJ1-2
ASKGQTANYGYT
>TRBV19|TRBJ2-7
ASSLTHSYEQY
>TRBV29-1|TRBJ2-3
SVGSPITDTQY
>TRBV29-1|TRBJ2-1
SVPSGASSYNEQF
>TRBV5-6|TRBJ1-2
ASSSKDRAGYGYT
>TRBV7-2|TRBJ1-2
ASSLGGNTYGYT
>TRBV30|TRBJ1-1
AWRRALNTEAF
>TRBV29-1|TRBJ1-2
SVGTGPNYGYT
>TRBV5-6|TRBJ1-5
ASSLRRSAGRVNQPQH
>TRBV14|TRBJ1-6
ASSYSSGQNSPLH
>TRBV29-1|TRBJ1-1
SARGGNTEAF
>TRBV7-9|TRBJ2-2
ASSHRQGGSTGELF